Presented here are 30 T cell receptor beta chains from one specimen sequenced in a study of response to subunit inactivated influenza vaccine. TCRdb re-called the RT-PCR reads with MiXCR, one entry per CDR3 protein. The table records 500,000 to 600,000 distinct CDR3 sequences, roughly 13% of them present only once. Sequences were derived from PBMCs from blood, sampled more than 35 days after vaccination. These receptors came from a man between 50 and 59 years old who received an inactivated influenza vaccine.

This rearrangement joins TRBV29-1 to TRBJ1-3; the D is unclear. Germline V gene lookup returns CDR1 SQVTM and CDR2 ANQGSEA. The CDR3 is 15 residues long. The V end was cut by 6 bases, the J end by 0 bases, with 15 bases between. The DNA for the CDR3 is TGCAGCGTCCTGACCCGGGTCCTCTCTGGAAACACCATATATTTT. It specifies CSVLTRVLSGNTIYF. The whole variable domain, remainder taken from reference TRBV29-1 and TRBJ1-3, is SAVISQKPSRDICQRGTSLTIQCQVDSQVTMMFWYRQQPGQSLTLIATANQGSEATYESGFVIDKFPISRPNLTFSTLTVSNMSPEDSSIYLCSVLTRVLSGNTIYFGEGSWLTVV.

This clonotype came up a few times. The chain joins TRBV11-2 to TRBJ2-1; no definite D call. Germline loops: CDR1 SGHAT, CDR2 FQNNGV. V was pared by 4 bases and J by 0 bases, with 13 bases between. The CDR3 consists of 16 residues. DNA for the CDR3: TGTGCCAGCAGCTCCAAGACGGTTGACTCCTACAATGAGCAGTTCTTC. Amino acids: CASSSKTVDSYNEQFF. Looking up the rest from reference TRBV11-2 and TRBJ2-1 gives the full variable domain: EAGVAQSPRYKIIEKRQSVAFWCNPISGHATLYWYQQILGQGPKLLIQFQNNGVVDDSQLPKDRFSAERLKGVDSTLKIQPAKLEDSAVYLCASSSKTVDSYNEQFFGPGTRLTVL.

This clonotype has just a few counts. The chain employs TRBV6-2 or TRBV6-3 and TRBJ1-1, with 9 bases aligning to TRBD1. CDR3 size: 15 residues. Germline V gene sequence: CDR1 MNHEY, CDR2 SVGEGT. V shed 5 bases and J 4 bases; nucleotides not matched to a gene: 8. CDR3 DNA: TGTGCCAGCAGTGTAAGACAGGGGGTCGGCACTGAAGCTTTCTTT. Amino acids: CASSVRQGVGTEAFF.

The chain combines TRBV5-1 with TRBJ2-1; 12 bases align to TRBD2. J gave up 7 bases and V 1 base, and 12 bases lay outside the gene matches. The CDR3 has 18 amino acids. Germline V gene sequence: CDR1 SGHRS, CDR2 YFSETQ. Written as DNA, the CDR3 is TGCGCCAGCAGCTTGTCCGCTAGCGGGGGGGCAGCGACGAATGAGCAGTTCTTC. This codes for CASSLSASGGAATNEQFF.

This clonotype appeared a few times. The chain carries TRBV20-1 and TRBJ1-6; possible D gene TRBD1, 6 bases. This CDR3 has 18 amino acids. Trimming shortened V by 0 bases and J by 0 bases, and 15 bases separated the two germline ends. The V gene's germline CDR1 is DFQATT and CDR2 SNEGSKA (reference sequence). The CDR3 DNA sequence: TGCAGTGCTAGAGATTTGCAGGGGCCGAGCTCCTATAATTCACCCCTCCACTTT. It specifies CSARDLQGPSSYNSPLHF.

This sequence joins TRBV7-9 and TRBJ2-7; 10 nucleotides align to TRBD2. The V and J ends lost 4 bases and 0 bases, in that order; junction bases with no gene match: 6. CDR3 length: 16 residues. Germline lookup yields CDR1 SEHNR and CDR2 FQNEAQ (reference sequence). The CDR3 is CASSSRTSGDSYEQYF. The CDR3 region has the DNA TGTGCCAGCAGCTCGAGGACTAGCGGAGACTCCTACGAGCAGTACTTC. Using reference TRBV7-9 and TRBJ2-7 for the parts outside the CDR3, the full variable domain is DTGVSQNPRHKITKRGQNVTFRCDPISEHNRLYWYRQTLGQGPEFLTYFQNEAQLEKSRLLSDRFSAERPKGSFSTLEIQRTEQGDSAMYLCASSSRTSGDSYEQYFGPGTRLTVT.

This sequence joins TRBV4-3 and TRBJ1-1; D is uncertain. CDR1 is LGHNA and CDR2 is YSLEER in the germline V gene. The CDR3 runs to 14 residues. V was cut by 0 bases and J by 6 bases, with 11 bases left in between. DNA for the CDR3: TGCGCCAGCAGCCAAGATATGGGGTCCTCTGAAGCTTTCTTT. Protein: CASSQDMGSSEAFF.

This clonotype has more than one count but fewer than ten. The chain joins TRBV11-2 to TRBJ1-5; possible D gene TRBD1, 6 bases. V was pared by 1 base and J by 3 bases, with 19 bases between. Germline V gives CDR1 SGHAT, CDR2 FQNNGV. This CDR3 has 18 residues. The CDR3 sequence is CASSLGVVRGPVNQPQHF. CDR3 in DNA: TGTGCCAGCAGCTTAGGGGTCGTGCGGGGGCCCGTCAATCAGCCCCAGCATTTT.

The chain employs TRBV6-1 and TRBJ1-5; 9 nucleotides align to TRBD1. CDR3 length equals 14 residues. Per germline, CDR1 MNHNS and CDR2 SASEGT. V trimming: 7 bases; J trimming: 6 bases; junction bases outside the gene matches: 7. The CDR3 sequence is CASNPGQGFQPQHF. For the CDR3, the DNA is TGTGCCAGCAACCCGGGACAGGGATTTCAGCCCCAGCATTTT.

The chain employs TRBV12-3 or TRBV12-4 and TRBJ1-5; the match to TRBD1 covers 7 bases. The CDR3 spans 14 residues. Trimming removed 8 bases from V and 2 bases from J; junction bases left unmatched: 6. The CDR3, as DNA: TGTGCCAGCGGAAACAGGGGTGGCAATCAGCCCCAGCATTTT. This encodes CASGNRGGNQPQHF.

The genes are TRBV7-8 and TRBJ2-1; 7 bases are shared with TRBD2. From germline, CDR1 is SGHVS and CDR2 FQNEAQ. This CDR3 contains 15 residues. Trimming removed 5 bases from V and 6 bases from J; junction bases left unmatched: 10. CDR3 sequence (DNA): TGTGCCAGCAGCCCGTCTAGCGGCCCCGTCAATGAGCAGTTCTTC. It is translated as CASSPSSGPVNEQFF.

V usage is TRBV7-3 and J usage is TRBJ2-1; a possible D gene is TRBD2 (5 bases). V lost 2 bases and J lost 2, with 10 bases in between. This CDR3 region has 15 residues. Germline V lookup: CDR1 SGHTA, CDR2 FQGTGA. DNA of the CDR3: TGTGCCAGCAGCTTACGAGCGGCCCCCTACAATGAGCAGTTCTTC. This sequence encodes CASSLRAAPYNEQFF.

The rearrangement uses TRBV20-1 and TRBJ1-2, with D possibly being TRBD1 (6 bases). CDR1 DFQATT and CDR2 SNEGSKA come from the germline V gene (reference sequence). With 3 bases removed from V and 5 bases from J, the gap between germline ends came to 10 bases. The length of the CDR3 is 12 residues. The CDR3 reads CSASTGQYGYTF. For the CDR3, the DNA is TGCAGTGCTAGCACAGGGCAATATGGCTACACCTTC.

This clonotype occurred many times. The rearrangement links TRBV29-1 to TRBJ2-1; 12 bases align to TRBD2. This CDR3 is 14 amino acids long. The V and J ends lost 6 bases and 9 bases, in that order; junction bases with no gene match: 9. Germline CDR1 and CDR2: SQVTM and ANQGSEA. The CDR3 here is CSVLLAGGMGEQFF. In DNA form, the CDR3 reads TGCAGCGTCCTACTAGCGGGGGGTATGGGTGAGCAGTTCTTC.

This chain links TRBV29-1 with TRBJ2-4; D might be TRBD1 (6 bases). Looked up from germline, CDR1 is SQVTM and CDR2 is ANQGSEA. Trimming removed 6 bases from V and 1 base from J, with 16 bases in between. This CDR3 contains 15 residues. CDR3 nucleotide sequence: TGCAGCGTAGAGGCAGGCCAGGGGGCCAAAAACATTCAGTACTTC. Translated: CSVEAGQGAKNIQYF. Full variable domain (outside the CDR3, taken from reference TRBV29-1 and TRBJ2-4): SAVISQKPSRDICQRGTSLTIQCQVDSQVTMMFWYRQQPGQSLTLIATANQGSEATYESGFVIDKFPISRPNLTFSTLTVSNMSPEDSSIYLCSVEAGQGAKNIQYFGAGTRLSVL.

The V and J genes are TRBV6-2 or TRBV6-3 and TRBJ2-7; the D is unclear. The CDR3 totals 10 residues. Germline-derived CDR1 and CDR2 are MNHEY and SVGEGT. V gave up 8 bases and J gave up 3 bases, with 5 bases separating them. CDR3: CASGHYEQYF. CDR3 DNA: TGTGCCAGCGGTCACTACGAGCAGTACTTC.

This clonotype appeared a few times. The gene calls are TRBV4-1 and TRBJ2-7, with TRBD2 as a possible D gene (6 bases). Trimming stripped 1 base from V and 1 base from J, with 11 bases between. The CDR3 has 15 residues. Germline V gene data show CDR1 as MGHRA and CDR2 as YSYEKL. The CDR3 region is CASSQAAGRSYEQYF. The CDR3 coding sequence is TGCGCCAGCAGCCAAGCAGCGGGCAGATCCTACGAGCAGTACTTC.

The gene calls are TRBV7-2 and TRBJ1-1; no firm D call. The CDR3 runs 16 residues. CDR1 SGHTA and CDR2 FQGNSA come from the germline V gene. The germline V and J ends were trimmed by 0 bases and 1 base, with 12 bases remaining between them. The CDR3 loop reads CASSLAFGRRNTEAFF. In nucleotides, the CDR3 is TGTGCCAGCAGCTTAGCCTTCGGACGGCGGAACACTGAAGCTTTCTTT.

This clonotype was found a few times. The chain carries TRBV12-3 or TRBV12-4 and TRBJ2-3; D unclear. The CDR3 runs 13 residues. With 6 bases removed from V and 2 bases from J, the gap between germline ends came to 9 bases. CDR3: CASSHAATDTQYF. The CDR3 nucleotides read TGTGCCAGCAGCCACGCCGCCACAGATACGCAGTATTTT.

CDR3 nucleotides: TGTGCCAGCAGCTTACGTAATAGCGAGGATGAGCAGTTCTTC. This codes for CASSLRNSEDEQFF. This chain connects TRBV11-2 to TRBJ2-1, with D maybe TRBD2 (5 bases). Deletions cut 2 bases from V and 8 bases from J, with 13 bases between. CDR1 is SGHAT and CDR2 is FQNNGV in the germline V gene. This CDR3 comprises 14 residues. The variable domain in full, completed from reference TRBV11-2 and TRBJ2-1, reads EAGVAQSPRYKIIEKRQSVAFWCNPISGHATLYWYQQILGQGPKLLIQFQNNGVVDDSQLPKDRFSAERLKGVDSTLKIQPAKLEDSAVYLCASSLRNSEDEQFFGPGTRLTVL.

The V call is TRBV6-1, the J call TRBJ1-2; D gene ambiguous. This CDR3 has 15 residues. Trimming took off 6 bases at V and 1 base at J, with 15 bases between the two ends. In germline, CDR1 is MNHNS, CDR2 SASEGT. This CDR3 is CASRPVEWSNYGYTF. CDR3 in DNA: TGTGCCAGCAGACCTGTAGAGTGGAGTAACTATGGCTACACCTTC.

A few counts support this clonotype. The chain links TRBV10-3 to TRBJ2-5, with a weak D call TRBD2 (6 bases). Looked up from germline, CDR1 is ENHRY and CDR2 is SYGVKD. The CDR3 runs to 13 residues. Trimming took 8 bases from V and 1 from J, leaving 11 bases between them. The CDR3 nucleotides read TGTGCCATCGGGGGGACGGGCCAAGAGACCCAGTACTTC. Its protein product is CAIGGTGQETQYF.

This clonotype has a handful of counts. The chain combines TRBV18 with TRBJ2-7; 9 positions agree with TRBD2. There are 17 residues in the CDR3. Germline CDR1 and CDR2: KGHSH and LQKENI. Trimming took 0 bases from V and 0 from J; bases not matched to a gene: 6. CDR3: CASSPPGRTSDSYEQYF. The CDR3 nucleotides are TGTGCCAGCTCACCACCGGGAAGGACTAGCGACTCCTACGAGCAGTACTTC.

This clonotype came up many times. This CDR3 is CATSKQVPSYEQYF. For the CDR3, the DNA is TGTGCCACCAGCAAGCAGGTCCCCTCCTACGAGCAGTACTTC. The chain is built from TRBV15 and TRBJ2-7; D is unresolved. CDR1 is LNHNV, CDR2 YYDKDF, per germline (reference sequence). CDR3 length: 14 residues. Trimming cost V 4 bases and J 0 bases, with 10 bases left between them. The whole variable domain, remainder taken from reference TRBV15 and TRBJ2-7, is DAMVIQNPRYQVTQFGKPVTLSCSQTLNHNVMYWYQQKSSQAPKLLFHYYDKDFNNEADTPDNFQSRRPNTSFCFLDIRSPGLGDTAMYLCATSKQVPSYEQYFGPGTRLTVT.

The chain has TRBV3-1 and TRBJ2-1, with D possibly being TRBD2 (5 bases). The length of the CDR3 is 15 residues. V was pared by 2 bases and J by 5 bases, with 13 bases between. Germline V gene sequence: CDR1 LGHDT, CDR2 YNNKEL (reference sequence). This chain's CDR3 is CASSQYRLANNEQFF. CDR3 bases: TGTGCCAGCAGCCAATACCGGCTAGCAAACAATGAGCAGTTCTTC.

At least ten counts were recorded for this clonotype. V usage is TRBV12-3 or TRBV12-4 and J usage is TRBJ1-6; D gene unclear. The CDR3 totals 15 residues. Trimming stripped 3 bases from V and 5 bases from J, with 11 bases between. CDR3 coding DNA: TGTGCCAGCAGTTTGTCAGGACGCAATAATTCACCCCTCCACTTT. This translates into CASSLSGRNNSPLHF.

This chain uses TRBV6-5 with TRBJ2-1; D possibly matches TRBD1 or TRBD2 (6 bases each). Trimming removed 6 bases from V and 8 bases from J, with 11 bases in between. The CDR3 sequence is 12 residues long. Germline V gene sequence: CDR1 MNHEY, CDR2 SVGAGI. CDR3 region: CASRSGGYEQFF. CDR3 DNA sequence: TGTGCCAGCAGGTCCGGGGGCTATGAGCAGTTCTTC.

This chain connects TRBV7-2 to TRBJ1-1, with D uncertain. There are 15 residues in the CDR3. The V and J ends lost 2 bases and 4 bases respectively, with 14 bases between them. Germline V gene sequence: CDR1 SGHTA, CDR2 FQGNSA. The CDR3 nucleotides read TGTGCCAGCAGCTTATATGGGTACTTGGGCACTGAAGCTTTCTTT. As protein: CASSLYGYLGTEAFF.

This clonotype was observed at least ten times. The chain joins TRBV12-3 or TRBV12-4 to TRBJ2-1; 10 bases are a match to TRBD2. Trimming at V came to 6 bases and at J to 6 bases, leaving 8 bases not matched to a gene. The CDR3 totals 15 residues. This chain's CDR3 is CASRARTSGSNEQFF. DNA of the CDR3: TGTGCCAGCAGGGCCCGGACTAGCGGCTCCAATGAGCAGTTCTTC.

The rearrangement uses TRBV20-1 and TRBJ1-5; TRBD1 aligns across 7 bases. The CDR3 contains 16 residues. Germline values: CDR1 DFQATT, CDR2 SNEGSKA (reference sequence). Trimming cost V 1 base and J 6 bases; bases outside gene matches: 12. CDR3 sequence reads: CSARVLVTGESQPQHF. CDR3 coding DNA: TGCAGTGCTAGAGTCCTGGTCACAGGGGAGAGTCAGCCCCAGCATTTT.